The entry below describes one T cell receptor (beta chain). This clonotype showed up just a few times. Its antigen is not yet known. Per-base qualities were not stored, and no clone one base away is much larger. Naive CD8 T cell libraries were made from approximately 20,000 to 1,000,000 sorted cells using 10%, 30% or 50% of purified RNA. Naive CD8 T cells, defined as CD8+CD4-CCR7+CD45RA+, were FACS-sorted into RLT Plus buffer on a BD FACSAria II. Detection sensitivity was tested by spiking Jurkat RNA equal to about eleven TCR copies' worth into samples containing roughly 17,000-1,000,000 naive CD8 T cells. Enrichment of CD8 T cells was performed with RosetteSep CD8+ T Cell Enrichment Cocktail and Ficoll-Paque, after which ACK red cell lysis was carried out. Libraries were built with PCR. TCRdb records NextSeq 500 as the sequencer. Bulk TCR libraries were made following a previously described method, with the TCR primers given in Table S5. The Qiagen AllPrep DNA/RNA kit was used to purify total RNA. Before analysis, reads from multiple sequencing runs of the same library were pooled. Concerning the study's data processing: Reads were retained only if their TCR constant sequence matched exactly, and those retained reads were trimmed to 150 nt and grouped according to their 12-nt molecular barcodes. Reads inside each barcode group were sub-clustered using a 15% Levenshtein threshold, and a quality-weighted consensus sequence was constructed for each RNA molecule. Non-functional sequences were discarded, and so were lower-count sequences lying one edit away from another sequence. On the basis of fitting two negative binomial distributions, barcode sub-clusters with fewer than 20% of the maximum read count were discarded. TCRdb trimmed public reads at Q25 via fastp, called clones via MiXCR and kept in-frame beta chains. Every CDR3 protein is listed once, alongside the most common genes and DNA of its rows. In this record, the V and J calls reflect TCRdb's handling and not the investigators' own analysis. Within this sample are around 470,000 distinct CDR3 sequences, with about 25% of them counted one time only. The ten largest account for 0.7% to 0.9% of the sample.

This sample was taken from a study of molecular identifiers for immune sequencing clone quantification (dated by TCRdb to 2016 to 2019). Background on the whole study: For a replicate experiment, RNA from around 20,000 or 100,000 naive CD8 T cells was divided into five aliquots, and four of the five aliquots were sequenced. The study was a methods study using CD8 T cells to benchmark molecular-identifier clustering-based TCR repertoire sequencing (MIDCIRS) and TCR RNA copy counting. The full study reports these points: Spiked-in Jurkat TCR RNA equivalent to a single cell was reported to be detectable even among approximately 1.1 million naive CD8 T cells. Highly expanded clone sizes could be underestimated if identical TCR molecules share a barcode. About three recovered TCR RNA copies per cell were obtained by modeling, versus about 10 by digital PCR, implying a capture efficiency of about 30%. The naive libraries included spiked-in Jurkat TCR RNA (roughly nine copies' worth), and this RNA is not part of the donor repertoire. When barcode sub-clustering was not used, chimeric consensus sequences inflated TCR diversity, with chimeras reaching as high as 47%. In CMV-specific effector cells, clones with more than 20 RNA copies contained over 99% of molecules, whereas in naive cells such clones contained under 1% of molecules.

The clonotype originates from a human donor in good health. Some libraries in this study had Jurkat cell RNA spiked in. Sequenced: naive CD8+ T cells from blood, with Jurkat cell RNA spiked in. This specimen's cell subset or site label, per the study, means: FACS-sorted CD8+CD4-CCR7+CD45RA+ naive T cells.

The CDR3 reads as follows: CASSYRPQGSNQPQHF. In nucleotides, the sequence is TGTGCCAGCAGTTACAGACCGCAGGGATCCAATCAGCCCCAGCATTTT. This chain joins TRBV6-2 or TRBV6-3 to TRBJ1-5; the best D guess is TRBD1, with 5 bases matching. The germline V gene sets CDR1 to MNHEY and CDR2 to SVGEGT. Including cysteine and phenylalanine, the CDR3 has 16 amino acids. Only the CDR3 DNA stays, 48 bases, in frame from base 1. V was cut back by 2 bases and J by 3 bases, leaving a gap of 14 bases between them.